This T cell receptor beta chain was identified during a study of tumor-infiltrating lymphocytes in oesophageal squamous cell carcinoma. TCRdb reprocessed the PCR reads via MiXCR and lists one record per CDR3 protein. Of about 22,000 distinct CDR3 sequences in the sample, approximately 35% are singletons; the top ten hold 15% to 20%. There are 11 residues in the CDR3. The germline CDR1 and CDR2 sequences are MNHGY and SAAAGT. The V end was cut by 6 bases, the J end by 4 bases, with 7 bases between. Sequencing input: esophageal tumor tissue. The chain uses TRBV6-8 and TRBJ2-7; no clear D gene. This TCR was recovered from a female donor with esophageal squamous cell carcinoma. In DNA, the CDR3 is TGTGCCAGCAGCAACTCGTACGAGCAGTACTTC. Protein product: CASSNSYEQYF.